The TCR beta chain described here comes from a study of T-cell memory formation after mild COVID-19. Across the whole study: Across donors, TCR clusters were largely donor specific. Study-level results: SARS-CoV-2 specificity was not confirmed for second-wave clones peaking on day 37.

Researchers used 5'RACE with constant-segment primers to make TCR alpha and TCR beta cDNA libraries that carry sample barcodes and UMIs. MiXCR was run by TCRdb on the 5' RACE reads, yielding one entry per CDR3 protein. This table holds a few hundred thousand distinct CDR3 sequences, approximately 23% found once. Trimming cost V 5 bases and J 4 bases; bases outside gene matches: 6. CDR1 is SGHTA, CDR2 FQGTGA, per germline. There are 16 residues in the CDR3. This clonotype has a handful of counts. Its specificity is unknown. This clonotype originated in an adult woman who had mild COVID-19 (a few samples of this study predate the infection). Cell type and time point are not known. This chain uses TRBV7-3 with TRBJ2-3, with 13 bases that match TRBD2. Sequencing was performed on PBMCs or a T cell subset sorted from them (not recorded which). Here the CDR3 reads CASSPQLAGGPDTQYF. CDR3 DNA: TGTGCCAGCAGCCCTCAACTAGCGGGAGGGCCAGATACGCAGTATTTT.